This T cell receptor beta chain was retrieved from a study of T cell changes during pregnancy in multiple sclerosis. This table comes from immunoSEQ multiplex PCR, and its TCRdb copy is limited to in-frame clones, with some not included. The sample has about 50,000 clones; around 90% are singletons. The CDR3 totals 16 residues. Per the germline V gene, CDR1 is SGDLS and CDR2 is YYNGEE. V lost 4 bases and J lost 0, with 13 bases in between. This clone was recorded once. V is TRBV9 and J is TRBJ2-2; D might be TRBD1 (5 bases). Sequenced here: CD4+ T cells from peripheral blood mononuclear cells, sampled before pregnancy. The TCR originated in a female donor with multiple sclerosis, enrolled in a pregnancy study. The CDR3 reads CASSPRTSSNTGELFF. The CDR3 coding sequence is TGTGCCAGCAGCCCTCGGACATCCTCGAACACCGGGGAGCTGTTTTTT. Variable domain in full (rest from reference TRBV9 and TRBJ2-2): DSGVTQTPKHLITATGQRVTLRCSPRSGDLSVYWYQQSLDQGLQFLIQYYNGEERAKGNILERFSAQQFPDLHSELNLSSLELGDSALYFCASSPRTSSNTGELFFGEGSRLTVL.